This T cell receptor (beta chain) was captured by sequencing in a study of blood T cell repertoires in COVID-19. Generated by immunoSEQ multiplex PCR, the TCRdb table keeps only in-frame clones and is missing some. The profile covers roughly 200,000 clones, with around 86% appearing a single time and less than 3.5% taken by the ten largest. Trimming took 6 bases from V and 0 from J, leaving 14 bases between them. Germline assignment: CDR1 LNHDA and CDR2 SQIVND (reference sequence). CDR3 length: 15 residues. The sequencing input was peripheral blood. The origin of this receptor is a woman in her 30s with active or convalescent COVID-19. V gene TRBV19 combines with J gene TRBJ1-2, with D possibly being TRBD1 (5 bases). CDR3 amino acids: CASRRAGYSNYGYTF. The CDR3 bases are TGTGCCAGTAGACGGGCAGGGTACTCTAACTATGGCTACACCTTC.